What follows describes a single TCR beta chain. The target antigen is unknown. This entry comes from a study of cytomegalovirus exposure and HLA in healthy donors. Overall study findings and caveats: Several V segments, TRBV6-2 and TRBV6-3 among them, could not be told apart and were dropped. Most CMV-associated TCR beta chains were later found to appear HLA-restricted. Presence/absence results assume similar sequencing depth per donor, which may not hold.

Primers for the PCR totalled 60 Vbeta and 13 Jbeta. Produced via immunoSEQ multiplex PCR; TCRdb's table is partial and in-frame only. The profile shows approximately 140,000 clones, about 66% of them singletons. This CDR3 region has 16 residues. Trimming at V came to 5 bases and at J to 5 bases, leaving 14 bases not matched to a gene. Germline values: CDR1 LGHNT, CDR2 FRNRAP. The origin of this receptor is a male donor in good health and CMV-seronegative. This chain joins TRBV12-5 and TRBJ1-1; 7 bases are shared with TRBD1. Sequenced input: PBMCs. The DNA for the CDR3 is TGTGCTAGTGGTCAAATACAGGGGTGGGTAGGTACTGAAGCTTTCTTT. Protein sequence: CASGQIQGWVGTEAFF. Filled out from reference TRBV12-5 and TRBJ1-1, the complete variable domain reads DARVTQTPRHKVTEMGQEVTMRCQPILGHNTVFWYRQTMMQGLELLAYFRNRAPLDDSGMPKDRFSAEMPDATLATLKIQPSEPRDSAVYFCASGQIQGWVGTEAFFGQGTRLTVV.